The 5 T cell receptor beta chains listed next were all sequenced from one sample in a study of blood T cell repertoires in COVID-19. TCRdb's table, derived via immunoSEQ multiplex PCR, lists solely in-frame clones and lacks some. The sample has approximately 160,000 clones; 70% to 90% are singletons. Sequences were obtained from peripheral blood. The receptors here all came from a man between 35 and 55 years old who had recovered from COVID-19.

J is TRBJ1-1 and V is TRBV2; 7 positions agree with TRBD1. V lost 10 bases, J lost 11 bases, and 16 bases stayed unmatched. The CDR3 loop spans 13 amino acids. CDR1 SNHLY and CDR2 FYNNEI come from the germline V gene. This CDR3 reads CATTRDTGDAAFF. The DNA for the CDR3 is TGTGCCACTACCCGGGACACAGGGGACGCGGCTTTCTTT.

This rearrangement joins TRBV4-2 to TRBJ2-5; 9 bases align to TRBD2. CDR1 is LGHNA, CDR2 YNFKEQ, per germline. The J segment lost 2 bases and the V segment lost 1 base, leaving 5 bases of the junction unmatched. The CDR3 is 16 amino acids. The CDR3 coding sequence is TGTGCCAGCAGCCAAGTTCAAGCGGGAGGACAAGAGACCCAGTACTTC. The encoded protein is CASSQVQAGGQETQYF.

The table lists this clone with a count of one. The genes are TRBV28 and TRBJ1-5; D might be TRBD1 (6 bases). CDR3 length: 15 amino acids. V was pared by 7 bases and J by 1 base, with 14 bases between. CDR1 and CDR2 from the germline V gene are MDHEN and SYDVKM. The CDR3 sequence is CASTGGLTSNQPQHF. The CDR3 region has the DNA TGTGCCAGCACGGGGGGGCTTACAAGCAATCAGCCCCAGCATTTT.

The rearrangement joins TRBV28 to TRBJ2-3; D gene ambiguous. Germline loops: CDR1 MDHEN, CDR2 SYDVKM. V lost 2 bases and J lost 3, with 6 bases in between. The CDR3 contains 13 residues. The CDR3 bases are TGTGCCAGCAGTTTAGTACGGACAGATACGCAGTATTTT. Its translation: CASSLVRTDTQYF. The whole variable domain, remainder taken from reference TRBV28 and TRBJ2-3, is DVKVTQSSRYLVKRTGEKVFLECVQDMDHENMFWYRQDPGLGLRLIYFSYDVKMKEKGDIPEGYSVSREKKERFSLILESASTNQTSMYLCASSLVRTDTQYFGPGTRLTVL.

This clone was recorded only once. This sequence joins TRBV7-8 and TRBJ1-5, with TRBD1 matching over 7 bases. The CDR3 is 18 residues long. The V segment lost 2 bases and the J segment 4 bases; nucleotides outside the gene matches: 14. Germline CDR1 SGHVS, CDR2 FQNEAQ. The CDR3 loop is CASSLPSEGGGSNQPQHF. The CDR3 DNA follows: TGTGCCAGCAGCTTACCCTCGGAAGGGGGCGGTAGTAATCAGCCCCAGCATTTT.